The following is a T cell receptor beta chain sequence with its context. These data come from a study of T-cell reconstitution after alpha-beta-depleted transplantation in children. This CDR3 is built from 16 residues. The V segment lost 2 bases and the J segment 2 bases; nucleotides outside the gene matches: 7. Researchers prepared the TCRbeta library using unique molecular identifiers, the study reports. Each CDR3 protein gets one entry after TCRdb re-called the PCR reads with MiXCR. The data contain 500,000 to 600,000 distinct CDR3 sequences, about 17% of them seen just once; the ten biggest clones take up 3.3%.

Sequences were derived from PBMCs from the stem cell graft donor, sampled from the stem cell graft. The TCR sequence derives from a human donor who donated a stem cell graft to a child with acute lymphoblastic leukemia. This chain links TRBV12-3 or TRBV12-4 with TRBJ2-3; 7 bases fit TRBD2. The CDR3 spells CASSLLREAHTDTQYF. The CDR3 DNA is TGTGCCAGCAGTTTACTACGGGAGGCCCACACAGATACGCAGTATTTT.